This TCR beta chain was obtained from a study of T cells and copy number aberrations in small-cell lung cancer. The data were produced by immunoSEQ multiplex PCR, yet TCRdb's version contains in-frame clones alone and is incomplete. Found here are over 350 clones, over 70% of them singletons; the top ten hold 7.2%. A grid approach was used to sample three regions from each formalin-fixed paraffin-embedded tumor block. Study-wide points: About 75-98% of tumor T-cell clones appeared in only one region.

Turning to this clone: Its target is not known.

Germline V gene sequence: CDR1 MDHEN, CDR2 SYDVKM. This CDR3 region has 17 residues. V dropped 6 bases and J dropped 6; count of bases not matched to a gene: 18. This sequence originates from a woman aged 70-85 years with small cell lung cancer. The J gene is TRBJ1-2, the V gene TRBV28; 8 bases map to TRBD1. Input material: tumor tissue. CDR3 in amino acids: CASRNSLTGGEFDGYTF. The DNA of the CDR3 is TGTGCCAGCAGAAACTCACTTACAGGGGGGGAGTTCGATGGCTACACCTTC.